Below, one TCR beta chain is given with its context. The sample is drawn from a study of tumor-infiltrating lymphocytes in oesophageal squamous cell carcinoma. One entry per CDR3 protein results from TCRdb running MiXCR on the PCR reads. The table has 9,500 to 11,000 distinct CDR3 sequences, 40% to 60% seen once. CDR3 length: 15 amino acids. The germline gives CDR1 SGHTA, CDR2 FQGTGA. Sequencing was carried out using esophageal tumor tissue. The chain is built from TRBV7-3 and TRBJ2-7; 11 bases line up with TRBD2. The J call may be mistaken, given a closer DNA end match to TRBJ2-5. The clonotype originates from a female donor with esophageal squamous cell carcinoma. CDR3 loop: CASSPSGGHQETQYF. CDR3 nucleotides: TGTGCCAGCAGCCCTAGCGGGGGGCACCAAGAGACCCAGTACTTC.